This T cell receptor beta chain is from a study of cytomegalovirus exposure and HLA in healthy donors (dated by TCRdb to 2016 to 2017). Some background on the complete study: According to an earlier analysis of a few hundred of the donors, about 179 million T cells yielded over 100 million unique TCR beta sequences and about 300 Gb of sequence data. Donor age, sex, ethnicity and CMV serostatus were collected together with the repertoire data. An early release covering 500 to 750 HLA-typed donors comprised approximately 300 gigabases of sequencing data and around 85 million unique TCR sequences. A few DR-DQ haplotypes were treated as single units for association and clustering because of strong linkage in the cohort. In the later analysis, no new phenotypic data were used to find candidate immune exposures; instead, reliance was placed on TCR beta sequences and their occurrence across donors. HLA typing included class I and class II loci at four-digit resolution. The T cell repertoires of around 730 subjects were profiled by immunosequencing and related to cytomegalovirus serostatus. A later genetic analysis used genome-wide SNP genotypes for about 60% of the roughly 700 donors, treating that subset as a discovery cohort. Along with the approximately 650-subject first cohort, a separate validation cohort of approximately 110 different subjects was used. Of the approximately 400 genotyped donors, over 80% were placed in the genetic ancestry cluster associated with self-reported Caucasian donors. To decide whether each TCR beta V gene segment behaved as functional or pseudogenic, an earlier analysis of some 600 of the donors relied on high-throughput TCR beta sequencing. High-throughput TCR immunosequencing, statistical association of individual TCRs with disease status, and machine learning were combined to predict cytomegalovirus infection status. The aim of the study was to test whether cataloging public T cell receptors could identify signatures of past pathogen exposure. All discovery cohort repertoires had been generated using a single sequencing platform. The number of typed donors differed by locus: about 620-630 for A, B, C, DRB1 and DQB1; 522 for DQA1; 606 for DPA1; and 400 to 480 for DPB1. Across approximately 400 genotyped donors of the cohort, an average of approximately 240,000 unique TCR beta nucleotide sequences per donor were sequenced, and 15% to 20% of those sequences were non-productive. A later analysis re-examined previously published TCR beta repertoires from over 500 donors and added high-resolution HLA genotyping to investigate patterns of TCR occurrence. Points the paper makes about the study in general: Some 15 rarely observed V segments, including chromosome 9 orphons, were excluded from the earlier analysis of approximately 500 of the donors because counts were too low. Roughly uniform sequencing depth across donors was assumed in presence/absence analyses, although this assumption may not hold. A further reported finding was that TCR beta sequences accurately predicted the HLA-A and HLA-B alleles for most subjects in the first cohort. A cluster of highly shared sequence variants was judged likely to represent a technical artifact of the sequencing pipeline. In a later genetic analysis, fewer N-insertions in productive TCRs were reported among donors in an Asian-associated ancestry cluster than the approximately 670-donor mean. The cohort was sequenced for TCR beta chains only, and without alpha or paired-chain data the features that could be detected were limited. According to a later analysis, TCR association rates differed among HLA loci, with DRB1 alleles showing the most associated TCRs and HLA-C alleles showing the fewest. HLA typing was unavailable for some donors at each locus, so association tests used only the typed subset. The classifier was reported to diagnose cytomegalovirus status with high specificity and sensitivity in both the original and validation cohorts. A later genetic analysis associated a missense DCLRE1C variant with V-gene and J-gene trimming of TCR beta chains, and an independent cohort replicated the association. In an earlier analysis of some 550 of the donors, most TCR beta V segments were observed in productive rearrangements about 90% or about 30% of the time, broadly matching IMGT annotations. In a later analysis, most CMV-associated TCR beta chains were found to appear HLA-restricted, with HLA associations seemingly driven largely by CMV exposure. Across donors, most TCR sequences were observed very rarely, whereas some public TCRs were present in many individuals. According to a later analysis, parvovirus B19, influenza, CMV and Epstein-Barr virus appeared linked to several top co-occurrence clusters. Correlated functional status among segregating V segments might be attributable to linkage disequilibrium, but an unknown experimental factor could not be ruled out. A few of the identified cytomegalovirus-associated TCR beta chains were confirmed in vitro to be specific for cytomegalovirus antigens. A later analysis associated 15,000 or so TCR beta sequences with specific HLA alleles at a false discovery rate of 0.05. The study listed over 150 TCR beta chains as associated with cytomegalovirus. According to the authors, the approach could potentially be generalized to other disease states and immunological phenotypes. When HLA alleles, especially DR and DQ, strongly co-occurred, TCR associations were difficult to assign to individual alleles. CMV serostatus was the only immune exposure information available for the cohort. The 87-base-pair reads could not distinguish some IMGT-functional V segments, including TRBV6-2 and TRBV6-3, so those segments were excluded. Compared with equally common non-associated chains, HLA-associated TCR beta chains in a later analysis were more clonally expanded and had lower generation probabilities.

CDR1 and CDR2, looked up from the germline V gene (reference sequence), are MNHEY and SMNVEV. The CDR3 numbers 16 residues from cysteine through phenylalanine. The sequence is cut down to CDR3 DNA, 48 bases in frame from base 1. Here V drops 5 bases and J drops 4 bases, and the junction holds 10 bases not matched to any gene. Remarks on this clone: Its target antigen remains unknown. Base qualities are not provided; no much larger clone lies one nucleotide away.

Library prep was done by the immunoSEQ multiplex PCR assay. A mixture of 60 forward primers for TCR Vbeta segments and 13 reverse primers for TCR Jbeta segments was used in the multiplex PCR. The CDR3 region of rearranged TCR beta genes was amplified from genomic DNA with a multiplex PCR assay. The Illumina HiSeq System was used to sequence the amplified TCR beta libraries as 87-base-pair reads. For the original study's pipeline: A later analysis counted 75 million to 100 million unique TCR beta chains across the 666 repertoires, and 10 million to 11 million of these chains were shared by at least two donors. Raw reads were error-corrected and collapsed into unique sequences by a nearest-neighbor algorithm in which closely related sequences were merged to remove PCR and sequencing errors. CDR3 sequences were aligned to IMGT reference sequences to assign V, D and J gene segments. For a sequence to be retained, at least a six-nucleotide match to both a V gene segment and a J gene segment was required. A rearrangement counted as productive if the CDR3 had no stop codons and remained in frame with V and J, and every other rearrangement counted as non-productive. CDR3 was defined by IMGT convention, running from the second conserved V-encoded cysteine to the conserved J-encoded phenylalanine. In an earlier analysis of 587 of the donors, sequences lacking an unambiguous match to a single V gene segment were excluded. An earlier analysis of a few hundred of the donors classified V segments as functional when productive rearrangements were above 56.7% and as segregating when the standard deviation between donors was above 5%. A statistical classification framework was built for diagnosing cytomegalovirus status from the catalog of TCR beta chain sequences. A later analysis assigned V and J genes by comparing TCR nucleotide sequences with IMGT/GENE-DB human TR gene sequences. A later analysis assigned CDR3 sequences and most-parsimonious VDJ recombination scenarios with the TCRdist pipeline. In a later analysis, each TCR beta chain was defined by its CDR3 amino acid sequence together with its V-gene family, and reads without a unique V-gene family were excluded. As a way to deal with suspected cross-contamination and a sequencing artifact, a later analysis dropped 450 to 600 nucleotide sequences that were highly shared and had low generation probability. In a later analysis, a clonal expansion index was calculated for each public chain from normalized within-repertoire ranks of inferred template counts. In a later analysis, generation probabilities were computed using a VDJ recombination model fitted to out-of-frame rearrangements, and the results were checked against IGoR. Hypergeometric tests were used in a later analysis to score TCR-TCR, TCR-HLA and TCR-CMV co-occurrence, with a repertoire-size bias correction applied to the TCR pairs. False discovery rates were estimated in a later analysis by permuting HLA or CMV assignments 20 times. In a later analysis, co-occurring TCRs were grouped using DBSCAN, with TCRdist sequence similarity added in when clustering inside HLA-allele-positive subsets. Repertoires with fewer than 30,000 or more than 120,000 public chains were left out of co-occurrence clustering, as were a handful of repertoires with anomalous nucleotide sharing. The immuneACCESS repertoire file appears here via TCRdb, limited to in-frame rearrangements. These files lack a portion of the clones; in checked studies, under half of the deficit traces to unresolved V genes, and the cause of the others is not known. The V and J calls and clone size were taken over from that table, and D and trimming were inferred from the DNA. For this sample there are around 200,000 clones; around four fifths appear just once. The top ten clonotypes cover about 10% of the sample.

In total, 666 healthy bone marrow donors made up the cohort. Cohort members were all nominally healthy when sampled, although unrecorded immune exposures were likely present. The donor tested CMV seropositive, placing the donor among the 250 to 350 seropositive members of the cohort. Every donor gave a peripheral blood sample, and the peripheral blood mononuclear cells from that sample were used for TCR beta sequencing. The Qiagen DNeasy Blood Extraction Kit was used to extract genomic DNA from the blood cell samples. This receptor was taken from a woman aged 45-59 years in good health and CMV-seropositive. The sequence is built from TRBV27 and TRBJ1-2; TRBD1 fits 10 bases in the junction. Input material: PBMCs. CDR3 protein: CASSPGQGPLLYGYTF. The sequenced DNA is TGTGCCAGCAGTCCGGGACAGGGGCCTCTCCTCTATGGCTACACCTTC.